This entry lists 9 T cell receptor beta chains sequenced from one sample in a study of blood T cells in healthy people across ages. Next came a second PCR, run for about 7 to 12 cycles, which used a sample-barcoded 5' primer along with a J-beta primer mix. TCRdb called the 5' RACE reads again in MiXCR, with one record for every CDR3 protein. The sample holds 710,000 or so distinct CDR3 sequences; 22% are singletons and the top ten take roughly 22%. The sequencing sample was made of blood. These receptors were collected from a man aged 65 to 79 in good health.

The sample holds a few counts of this clonotype. The chain uses TRBV6-2 or TRBV6-3 and TRBJ2-7, with TRBD1 matching over 7 bases. The J call may be mistaken, given a closer DNA end match to TRBJ2-1. The germline gives CDR1 MNHEY, CDR2 SVGEGT. There are 14 residues in the CDR3. CDR3 in amino acids: CASRRTGMGNEQFF. The CDR3 nucleotides are TGTGCCAGCAGGAGGACAGGAATGGGCAATGAGCAGTTCTTC.

This clonotype was detected only a few times. The V call is TRBV5-1, the J call TRBJ2-2; 8 nucleotides match TRBD1. Germline loops: CDR1 SGHRS, CDR2 YFSETQ. The CDR3 extends over 15 amino acids. With 1 base clipped from V and 7 bases from J, the junction kept 6 bases outside the gene matches. The CDR3 bases are TGCGCCAGCAGCTTGTACCAGGGGGCCATCGGGGAGCTGTTTTTT. This encodes CASSLYQGAIGELFF.

This clonotype was observed a handful of times. This chain uses TRBV5-4 with TRBJ2-1, with 7 bases matching TRBD2. The junction had 11 bases not matched to a gene; V was cut back by 5 bases and J by 6 bases. CDR1 and CDR2 (germline): SGHNT, YYREEE (reference sequence). The CDR3 runs 15 residues. The CDR3 region is CASRLSGIIGNEQFF. The CDR3 DNA sequence: TGTGCCAGCAGATTAAGCGGGATTATCGGCAATGAGCAGTTCTTC.

This chain uses TRBV12-3 or TRBV12-4 with TRBJ2-3; D gene ambiguous. CDR3 length: 14 residues. Trimming left V 6 bases short and J 3 bases short, with 13 bases between. The CDR3 DNA reads TGTGCCAGCAGAGGCGGAGTTGAGACAGATACGCAGTATTTT. It yields the protein CASRGGVETDTQYF.

The chain links TRBV12-3 or TRBV12-4 to TRBJ2-3; D is tentatively TRBD1 or TRBD2 (5 bases each). This CDR3 region has 16 residues. Trimming shortened V by 1 base and J by 6 bases, and 17 bases separated the two germline ends. The CDR3 sequence: CASSLVRGPRRDTQYF. CDR3 nucleotide sequence: TGTGCCAGCAGTTTAGTGAGGGGCCCAAGAAGGGATACGCAGTATTTT.

This clonotype showed up just a few times. V usage is TRBV12-3 or TRBV12-4 and J usage is TRBJ2-2, with D tentatively TRBD1 (6 bases). The V end lost 5 bases, the J end lost 7 bases, and 17 bases lay between the germline ends. The CDR3 consists of 15 residues. The CDR3 loop reads CASSPQLQGHGELFF. In DNA, the CDR3 is TGTGCCAGCAGTCCTCAATTGCAGGGGCACGGGGAGCTGTTTTTT.

This chain's CDR3 is CSAGRQGFNEQFF. DNA for the CDR3: TGCAGTGCTGGCAGACAGGGATTCAATGAGCAGTTCTTC. This chain connects TRBV20-1 to TRBJ2-5; 7 positions match TRBD1. The better agreement between TRBJ2-1 and the DNA end casts doubt on the J call. The CDR3 loop spans 13 amino acids. Germline V gives CDR1 DFQATT, CDR2 SNEGSKA (reference sequence).

V and J are TRBV27 and TRBJ2-1; possible D gene TRBD2, 5 bases. V was clipped by 3 bases and J by 4 bases, with 7 bases between them. CDR1 and CDR2 (germline): MNHEY, SMNVEV (reference sequence). The CDR3 is 13 residues long. CDR3 amino acids: CASSFEGYNEQFF. The CDR3 bases are TGTGCCAGCAGTTTCGAGGGATACAATGAGCAGTTCTTC.

This clonotype has only a few counts. The V call is TRBV21-1, the J call TRBJ2-7; TRBD2 is taken as the D call from the table, unchecked against the DNA. TRBV21-1 is a listed pseudogene. The CDR3 covers 15 residues. The CDR3: CASSKGGCESYEQYV. In nucleotides, the CDR3 is TGTGCCAGCAGCAAAGGAGGGTGTGAGTCCTACGAGCAGTACGTC.